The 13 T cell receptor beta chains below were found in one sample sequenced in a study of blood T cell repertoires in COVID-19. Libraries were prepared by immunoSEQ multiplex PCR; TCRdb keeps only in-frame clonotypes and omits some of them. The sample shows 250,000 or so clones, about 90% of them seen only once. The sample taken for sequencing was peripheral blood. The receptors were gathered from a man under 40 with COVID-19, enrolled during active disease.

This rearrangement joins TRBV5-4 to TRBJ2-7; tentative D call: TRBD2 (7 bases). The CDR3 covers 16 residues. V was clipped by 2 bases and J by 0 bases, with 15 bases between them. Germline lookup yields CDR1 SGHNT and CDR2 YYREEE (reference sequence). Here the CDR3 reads CASSFNGGHPSYEQYF. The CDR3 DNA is TGTGCCAGCAGCTTTAACGGGGGGCACCCCTCCTACGAGCAGTACTTC.

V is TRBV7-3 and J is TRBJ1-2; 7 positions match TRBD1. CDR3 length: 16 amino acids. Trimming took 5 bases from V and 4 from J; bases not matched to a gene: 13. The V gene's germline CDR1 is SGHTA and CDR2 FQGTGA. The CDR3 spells CASSPGGGASLYGYTF. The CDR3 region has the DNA TGTGCCAGCAGCCCAGGGGGTGGGGCCTCCCTCTATGGCTACACCTTC.

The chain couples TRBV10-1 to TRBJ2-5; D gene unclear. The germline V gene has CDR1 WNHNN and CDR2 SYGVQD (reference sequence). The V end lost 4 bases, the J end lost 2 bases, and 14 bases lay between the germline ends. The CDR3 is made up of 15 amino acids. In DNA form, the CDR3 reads TGCGCCAGCAGTGTTGGAGAACCGAATCAAGAGACCCAGTACTTC. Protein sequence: CASSVGEPNQETQYF.

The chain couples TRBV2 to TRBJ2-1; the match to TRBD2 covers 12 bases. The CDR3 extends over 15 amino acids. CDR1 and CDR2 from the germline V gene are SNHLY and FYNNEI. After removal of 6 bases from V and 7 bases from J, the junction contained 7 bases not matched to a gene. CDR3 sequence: CASSSGTSGLNEQFF. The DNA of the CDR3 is TGTGCCAGCAGCTCCGGGACTAGCGGGTTGAATGAGCAGTTCTTC.

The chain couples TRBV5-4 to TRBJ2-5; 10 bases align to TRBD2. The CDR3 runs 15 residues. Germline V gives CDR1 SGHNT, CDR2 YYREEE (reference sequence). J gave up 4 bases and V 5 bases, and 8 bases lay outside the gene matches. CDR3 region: CASRSGGASGETQYF. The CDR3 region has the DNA TGTGCCAGCAGGAGCGGGGGGGCGTCCGGAGAGACCCAGTACTTC.

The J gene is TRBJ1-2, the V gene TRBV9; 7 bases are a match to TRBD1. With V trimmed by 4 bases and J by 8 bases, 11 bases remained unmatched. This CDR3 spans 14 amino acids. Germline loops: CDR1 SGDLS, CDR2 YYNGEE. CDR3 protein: CASSTQQGRSGYTF. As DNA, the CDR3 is TGTGCCAGCAGCACCCAACAGGGGAGATCAGGCTACACCTTC.

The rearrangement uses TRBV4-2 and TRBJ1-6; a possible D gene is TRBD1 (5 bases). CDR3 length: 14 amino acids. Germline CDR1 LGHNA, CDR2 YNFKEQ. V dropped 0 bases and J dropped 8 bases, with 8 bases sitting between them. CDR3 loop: CASSQEQGDSPLHF. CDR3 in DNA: TGTGCCAGCAGCCAAGAGCAGGGCGATTCACCCCTCCACTTT.

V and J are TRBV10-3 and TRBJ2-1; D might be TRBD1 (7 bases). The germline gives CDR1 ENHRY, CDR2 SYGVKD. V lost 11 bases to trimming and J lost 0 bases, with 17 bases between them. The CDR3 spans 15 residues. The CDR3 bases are TGTGCCGCGTCGCCCCAGGGGGGCTCCTACAATGAGCAGTTCTTC. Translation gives CAASPQGGSYNEQFF.

CDR3 sequence reads: CASSLVLQGVTPTKQYF. CDR3 DNA sequence: TGTGCCAGCAGCTTAGTTCTCCAGGGGGTAACTCCTACGAAGCAGTACTTC. This rearrangement joins TRBV11-3 to TRBJ2-7; the match to TRBD1 covers 7 bases. Germline CDR1 reads SGHNT; CDR2 reads YENEEA. Trimming took 1 base from V and 8 from J; bases not matched to a gene: 17. The CDR3 has 17 amino acids.

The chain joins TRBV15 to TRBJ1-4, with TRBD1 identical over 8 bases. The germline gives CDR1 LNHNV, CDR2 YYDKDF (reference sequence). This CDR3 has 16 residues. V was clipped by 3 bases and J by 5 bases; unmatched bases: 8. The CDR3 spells CATSSENRGENEKLFF. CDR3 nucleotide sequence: TGTGCCACCAGCAGCGAAAACAGGGGGGAAAATGAAAAACTGTTTTTT.

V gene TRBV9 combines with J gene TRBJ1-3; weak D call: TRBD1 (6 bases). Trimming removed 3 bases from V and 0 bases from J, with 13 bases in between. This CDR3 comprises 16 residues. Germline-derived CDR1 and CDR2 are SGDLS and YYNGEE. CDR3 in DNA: TGTGCCAGCAGCGCCCGCACAGGGCACTCTGGAAACACCATATATTTT. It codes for CASSARTGHSGNTIYF. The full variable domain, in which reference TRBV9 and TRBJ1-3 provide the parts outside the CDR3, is DSGVTQTPKHLITATGQRVTLRCSPRSGDLSVYWYQQSLDQGLQFLIQYYNGEERAKGNILERFSAQQFPDLHSELNLSSLELGDSALYFCASSARTGHSGNTIYFGEGSWLTVV.

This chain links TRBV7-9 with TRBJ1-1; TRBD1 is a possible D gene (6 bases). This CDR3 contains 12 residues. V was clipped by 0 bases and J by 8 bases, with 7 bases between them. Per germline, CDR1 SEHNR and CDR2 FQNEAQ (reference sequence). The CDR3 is CASSLAQGEAFF. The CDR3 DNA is TGTGCCAGCAGCTTAGCCCAGGGGGAAGCTTTCTTT.

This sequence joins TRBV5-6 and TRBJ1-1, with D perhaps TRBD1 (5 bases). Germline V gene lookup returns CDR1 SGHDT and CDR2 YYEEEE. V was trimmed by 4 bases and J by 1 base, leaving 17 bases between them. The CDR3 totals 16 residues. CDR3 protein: CASSNSGWGGNTEAFF. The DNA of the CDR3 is TGTGCCAGCAGCAACTCAGGGTGGGGAGGGAACACTGAAGCTTTCTTT.